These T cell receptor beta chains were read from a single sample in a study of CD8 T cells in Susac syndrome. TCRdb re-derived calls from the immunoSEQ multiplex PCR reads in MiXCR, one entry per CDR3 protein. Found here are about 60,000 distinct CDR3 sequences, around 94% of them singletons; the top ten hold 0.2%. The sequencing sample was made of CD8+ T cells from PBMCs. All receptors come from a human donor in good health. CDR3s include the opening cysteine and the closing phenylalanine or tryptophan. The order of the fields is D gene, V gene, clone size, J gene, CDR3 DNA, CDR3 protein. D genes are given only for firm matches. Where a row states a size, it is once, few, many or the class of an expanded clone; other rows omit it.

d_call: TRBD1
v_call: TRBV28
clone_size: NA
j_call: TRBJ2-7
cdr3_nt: TGTGCCAGCAGTTTCGGACAGGGTTTGGCCTACGAGCAGTACTTC
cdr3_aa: CASSFGQGLAYEQYF

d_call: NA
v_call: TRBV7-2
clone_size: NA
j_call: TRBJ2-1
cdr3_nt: TGTGCCAGCAGCCCTAAGCCTATATCCAGGGAAAGCACCTACAATGAGCAGTTCTTC
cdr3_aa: CASSPKPISRESTYNEQFF

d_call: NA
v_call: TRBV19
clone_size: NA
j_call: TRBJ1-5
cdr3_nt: TGTGCCAGTAGTATGGGGGGCGACAATCAGCCCCAGCATTTT
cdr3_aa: CASSMGGDNQPQHF

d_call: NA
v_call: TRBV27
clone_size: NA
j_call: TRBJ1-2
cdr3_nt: TGTGCCAGCAGAGAGGACAATGGAAACTATGGCTACACCTTC
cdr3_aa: CASREDNGNYGYTF

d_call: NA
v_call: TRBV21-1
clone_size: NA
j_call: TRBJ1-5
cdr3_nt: TGTGCCAGCAGCAATCGGGTAGGGAATCAGCCCCAGCATTTT
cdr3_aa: CASSNRVGNQPQHF

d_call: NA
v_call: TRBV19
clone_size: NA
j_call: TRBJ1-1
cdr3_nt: TGTGCCAGTAGTGCCAGGAACACTGAAGCTTTCTTT
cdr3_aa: CASSARNTEAFF

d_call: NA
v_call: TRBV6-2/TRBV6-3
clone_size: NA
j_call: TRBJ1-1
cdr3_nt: TGTGCCAGCAGTTACCGGGGGGAGAACACTGAAGCTTTCTTT
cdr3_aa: CASSYRGENTEAFF

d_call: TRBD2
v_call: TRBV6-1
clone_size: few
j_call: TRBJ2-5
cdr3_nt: TGTGCCAGGCCGCCGGGACTAGCGTTCCAGGGGACCCAGTACTTC
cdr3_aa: CARPPGLAFQGTQYF

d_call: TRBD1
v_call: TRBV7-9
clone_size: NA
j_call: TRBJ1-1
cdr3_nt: TGTGCCAGCAGCTTCCGGGACAGGGCAAATGAAGCTTTCTTT
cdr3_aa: CASSFRDRANEAFF

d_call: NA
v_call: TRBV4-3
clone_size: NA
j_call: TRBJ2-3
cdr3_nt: TGCGCCAGCAGCCAAGATACCACAGATACGCAGTATTTT
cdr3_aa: CASSQDTTDTQYF

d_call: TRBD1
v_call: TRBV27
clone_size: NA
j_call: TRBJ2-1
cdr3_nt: TGTGCCAGCAGTTTAGATGACAGGGGAGGCTACAATGAGCAGTTCTTC
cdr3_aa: CASSLDDRGGYNEQFF

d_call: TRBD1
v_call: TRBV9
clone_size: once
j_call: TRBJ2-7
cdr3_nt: TGTGCCAGCAGCGTAGGAGGGACAGGGGGGTCCGAGCAGTACTTC
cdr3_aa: CASSVGGTGGSEQYF

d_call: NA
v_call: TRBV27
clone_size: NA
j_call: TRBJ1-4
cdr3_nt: TGTGCCAGCAGTCCATATGCCGGCGCAACTAATGAAAAACTGTTTTTT
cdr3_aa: CASSPYAGATNEKLFF

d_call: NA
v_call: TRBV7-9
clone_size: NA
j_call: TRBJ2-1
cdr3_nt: TGTGCCAGCAGCTTAGAGACCTCTATATACAATGAGCAGTTCTTC
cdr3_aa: CASSLETSIYNEQFF

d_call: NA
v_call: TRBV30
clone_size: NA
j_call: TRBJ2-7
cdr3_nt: TGTGCCTGGAGTGTAGTCCCCCTGGGGGAGCAGTACTTC
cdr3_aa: CAWSVVPLGEQYF

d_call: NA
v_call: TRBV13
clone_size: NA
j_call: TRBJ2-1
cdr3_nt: TGTGCCAGCAGCTTGCAGGGCGATGAGCAGTTCTTC
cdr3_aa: CASSLQGDEQFF

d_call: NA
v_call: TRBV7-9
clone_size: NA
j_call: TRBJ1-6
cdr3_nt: TGTGCCAGCAGCCCCCAGGATAGCTCCTATAATTCACCCCTCCACTTT
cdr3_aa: CASSPQDSSYNSPLHF

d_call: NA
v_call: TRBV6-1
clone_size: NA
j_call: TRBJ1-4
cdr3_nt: TGTGCCAGCAGTGCCTTCCCCCAGGAAGAGGAGGAAAAACTGTTTTTT
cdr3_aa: CASSAFPQEEEEKLFF

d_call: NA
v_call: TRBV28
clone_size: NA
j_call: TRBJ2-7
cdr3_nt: TGTGCCAGCGGGCCGGGTGTCTCCTACGAGCAGTACTTC
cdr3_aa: CASGPGVSYEQYF

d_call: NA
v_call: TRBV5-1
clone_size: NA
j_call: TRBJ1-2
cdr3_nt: TGCGCCAGCAGCTTGGCCGAGGGGGTGAACTATGGCTACACCTTC
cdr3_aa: CASSLAEGVNYGYTF

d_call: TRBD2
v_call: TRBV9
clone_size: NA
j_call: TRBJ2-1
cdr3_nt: TGTGCCAGCGGCTCTAGCGGGGGGGCCAGGGAGCAGTTCTTC
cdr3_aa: CASGSSGGAREQFF

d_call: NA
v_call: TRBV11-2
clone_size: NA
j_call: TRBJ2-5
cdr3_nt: TGTGCCAGCAGCTTAGCAGGCGCAGGCTACACCCAGTACTTC
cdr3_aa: CASSLAGAGYTQYF

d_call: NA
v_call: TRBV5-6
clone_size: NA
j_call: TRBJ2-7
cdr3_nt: TGTGCCAGCAGCTTTGTTACCTCCTACGAGCAGTACTTC
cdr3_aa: CASSFVTSYEQYF

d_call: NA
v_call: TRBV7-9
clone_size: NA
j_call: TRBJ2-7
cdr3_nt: TGTGCCAGCAGCCGCCCCGGGGACAAATTCCACGAGCAGTACTTC
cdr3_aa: CASSRPGDKFHEQYF

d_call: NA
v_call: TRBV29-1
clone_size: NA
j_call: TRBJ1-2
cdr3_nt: TGCAGCGTTGAAGATCAGGGAGGGGGCTATGGCTACACCTTC
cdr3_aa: CSVEDQGGGYGYTF

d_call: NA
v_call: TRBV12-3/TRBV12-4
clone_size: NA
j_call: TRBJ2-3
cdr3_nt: TGTGCTACTACCACCGGGACGAACACAGATACGCAGTATTTT
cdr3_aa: CATTTGTNTDTQYF

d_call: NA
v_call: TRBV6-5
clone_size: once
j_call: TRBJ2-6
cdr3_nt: TGTGCCAGCAGTTACTTCGGGGACTCTGGGGCCAACGTCCTGACTTTC
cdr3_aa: CASSYFGDSGANVLTF

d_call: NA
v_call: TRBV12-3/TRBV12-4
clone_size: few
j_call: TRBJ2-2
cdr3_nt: TGTGCCAGCTCCCCAGTGCCCGGGGAGCTGTTTTTT
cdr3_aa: CASSPVPGELFF

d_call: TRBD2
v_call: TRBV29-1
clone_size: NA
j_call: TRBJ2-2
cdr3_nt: TGCAGCGCCCTCATGACTAGCGGGCAAAACACCGGGGAGCTGTTTTTT
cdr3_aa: CSALMTSGQNTGELFF

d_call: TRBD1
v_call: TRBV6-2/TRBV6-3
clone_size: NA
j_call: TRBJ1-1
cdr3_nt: TGTGCCAGCTTCACTACAGGGGAAGTTTTCTTT
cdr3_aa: CASFTTGEVFF

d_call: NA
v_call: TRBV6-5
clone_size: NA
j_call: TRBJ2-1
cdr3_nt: TGTGCCAGCAGTTACAATAGCGGAGGCTCCTACAATGAGCAGTTCTTC
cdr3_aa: CASSYNSGGSYNEQFF

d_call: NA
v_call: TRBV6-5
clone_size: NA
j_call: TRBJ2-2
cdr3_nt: TGTGCCAGCAGATACCGAACCGGGGAGCTGTTTTTT
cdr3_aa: CASRYRTGELFF

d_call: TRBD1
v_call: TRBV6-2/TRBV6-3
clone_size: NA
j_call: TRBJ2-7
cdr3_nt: TGTGCCAGCAGTTACTCCGGGACAGGGACCTACGAGCAGTACTTC
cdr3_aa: CASSYSGTGTYEQYF

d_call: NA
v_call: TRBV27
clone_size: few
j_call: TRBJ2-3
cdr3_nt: TGTGCCAGCAGTTTTCTATCCACAGATACGCAGTATTTT
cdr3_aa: CASSFLSTDTQYF

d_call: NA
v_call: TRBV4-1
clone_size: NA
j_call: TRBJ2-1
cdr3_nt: TGCGCCAGCAGCCAAGTGGGGAACAATGGGCAGTTCTTC
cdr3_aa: CASSQVGNNGQFF

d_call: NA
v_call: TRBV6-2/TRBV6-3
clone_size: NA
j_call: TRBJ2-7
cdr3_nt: TGTGCCAGTTCTGACGGGCGTTCCTACGAGCAGTACTTC
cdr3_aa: CASSDGRSYEQYF

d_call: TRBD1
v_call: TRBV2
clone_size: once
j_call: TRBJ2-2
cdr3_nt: TGTGCCAACCACCGGGACAGCAGCACCGGGGAGCTGTTTTTT
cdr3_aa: CANHRDSSTGELFF

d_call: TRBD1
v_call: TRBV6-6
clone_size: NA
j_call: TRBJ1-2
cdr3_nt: TGTGCCAGCAGTTACGAACAGGGGGCTGTCTATGGCTACACCTTC
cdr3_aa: CASSYEQGAVYGYTF

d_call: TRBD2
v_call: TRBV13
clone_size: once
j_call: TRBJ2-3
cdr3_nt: TGTGCCAGCAGCTATGGACTAGCGGGGGACACAGATACGCAGTATTTT
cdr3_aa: CASSYGLAGDTDTQYF